Each of the 7 T cell receptor beta chains below was sequenced from the same sample in a study of response to subunit inactivated influenza vaccine. TCRdb itself ran the RT-PCR reads through MiXCR, one entry per CDR3 protein. The sample includes fewer than 800,000 distinct CDR3 sequences, roughly 14% seen only once; the top ten take around a tenth. The sample consisted of PBMCs from blood, taken 11 to 12 days after vaccination. The source of these receptors is a man aged 50-59 years who received an inactivated influenza vaccine.

V usage is TRBV12-3 or TRBV12-4 and J usage is TRBJ2-3, with TRBD2 matching over 16 bases. The CDR3 totals 20 residues. V lost 4 bases, J lost 1 base, and 11 bases stayed unmatched. Here the CDR3 DNA reads TGTGCCAGCAGTTGGCCCCCGGGACTAGCGGGGGGGCCGGGCACAGATACGCAGTATTTT. Its protein product is CASSWPPGLAGGPGTDTQYF.

The rearrangement links TRBV6-2 or TRBV6-3 to TRBJ2-1; D is uncertain. Germline assignment: CDR1 MNHEY and CDR2 SVGEGT. With 2 bases removed from V and 8 bases from J, the gap between germline ends came to 4 bases. CDR3 size: 11 residues. The CDR3 DNA reads TGTGCCAGCAGTTACGTCGATGAGCAGTTCTTC. Amino acids: CASSYVDEQFF.

This clonotype appeared many times. The rearrangement joins TRBV30 to TRBJ1-1; D is perhaps TRBD1 (5 bases). Between the trimmed V and J ends, which lost 0 bases and 10 bases, there was a span of 27 bases. The CDR3 is 17 amino acids. Germline V gene data show CDR1 as GTSNPN and CDR2 as SVGIG (reference sequence). CDR3 amino acids: CAWSVLGRAAREVGAFF. CDR3 DNA: TGTGCCTGGAGTGTATTGGGGCGTGCAGCCAGGGAAGTCGGAGCTTTCTTT.

This clonotype was found a few times. V usage is TRBV5-1 and J usage is TRBJ2-6, with D possibly matching TRBD1 (6 bases). Germline V gene data show CDR1 as SGHRS and CDR2 as YFSETQ. CDR3 length equals 19 residues. Trimming cost V 0 bases and J 0 bases, with 16 bases left between them. Here the CDR3 reads CASSLASGQVYSGANVLTF. For the CDR3, the DNA is TGCGCCAGCAGCTTGGCCTCGGGACAAGTTTACTCTGGGGCCAACGTCCTGACTTTC. Full variable domain (missing parts from reference TRBV5-1 and TRBJ2-6): KAGVTQTPRYLIKTRGQQVTLSCSPISGHRSVSWYQQTPGQGLQFLFEYFSETQRNKGNFPGRFSGRQFSNSRSEMNVSTLELGDSALYLCASSLASGQVYSGANVLTFGAGSRLTVL.

A few counts support this clonotype. In DNA form, the CDR3 reads TGTGCCAGCAGCTTAACCGGACAGGGTCACAATGAGCAGTTCTTC. It codes for CASSLTGQGHNEQFF. V usage is TRBV11-3 and J usage is TRBJ2-1; TRBD1 matches 8 bases. This CDR3 spans 15 amino acids. V trimming: 2 bases; J trimming: 5 bases; junction bases outside the gene matches: 5. Germline-derived CDR1 and CDR2 are SGHNT and YENEEA.

This clonotype came up a few times. The chain joins TRBV7-8 to TRBJ1-1; D not resolved. In germline, CDR1 is SGHVS, CDR2 FQNEAQ. The CDR3 sequence is 14 residues long. V was trimmed by 5 bases and J by 1 base, leaving 11 bases between them. The CDR3 sequence is CASSLLKGNTEAFF. CDR3 DNA sequence: TGTGCCAGCAGCCTACTCAAGGGGAACACTGAAGCTTTCTTT.

The rearrangement links TRBV6-1 to TRBJ1-6; 7 bases match TRBD1. This CDR3 is 14 amino acids long. V shed 6 bases, J shed 6 bases, and the junction held 5 bases outside the gene matches. Germline V gene lookup returns CDR1 MNHNS and CDR2 SASEGT. The CDR3: CASRTGTANSPLHF. The CDR3 DNA sequence: TGTGCCAGCAGAACCGGGACAGCTAATTCACCCCTCCACTTT.